Each of the 3 T cell receptor beta chains below was sequenced from the same sample in a study of shared clonotypes between healthy human individuals. Profiled with immunoSEQ multiplex PCR; TCRdb holds only in-frame clones, not every one. This sample has approximately 980,000 clones; 70% to 85% occur once, and the top ten carry roughly 1.5%. The specimen was memory CD4+ T cells sorted from blood. Noted subset: CD45RA-negative fraction. The receptor source for this set is a man aged 18-30 years in good health.

This chain links TRBV15 with TRBJ1-5; TRBD1 aligns across 7 bases. CDR3 length equals 14 residues. CDR1 LNHNV and CDR2 YYDKDF come from the germline V gene (reference sequence). The V segment lost 3 bases and the J segment 7 bases; nucleotides outside the gene matches: 6. The CDR3 bases are TGTGCCACCAGCAGGGAGGGGGCAGGGCAGCCCCAGCATTTT. Its translation: CATSREGAGQPQHF.

This chain links TRBV5-6 with TRBJ1-5, with 10 bases matching TRBD1. CDR1 is SGHDT, CDR2 YYEEEE, per germline. Trimming cost V 4 bases and J 2 bases; bases outside gene matches: 6. This CDR3 has 16 amino acids. CDR3 DNA: TGTGCCAGCAGCGCGGACAGGGGGTCGGGCAATCAGCCCCAGCATTTT. Translation gives CASSADRGSGNQPQHF.

This clone appeared a few times. The chain links TRBV5-1 to TRBJ2-2; 8 nucleotides line up with TRBD1. The CDR3 length is 15 residues. Germline values: CDR1 SGHRS, CDR2 YFSETQ. With V trimmed by 4 bases and J by 3 bases, 5 bases remained unmatched. The CDR3 region is CASSQAGGDTGELFF. CDR3 DNA: TGCGCCAGCAGCCAGGCAGGGGGCGACACCGGGGAGCTGTTTTTT. The full variable domain, rest sourced from reference TRBV5-1 and TRBJ2-2, is KAGVTQTPRYLIKTRGQQVTLSCSPISGHRSVSWYQQTPGQGLQFLFEYFSETQRNKGNFPGRFSGRQFSNSRSEMNVSTLELGDSALYLCASSQAGGDTGELFFGEGSRLTVL.